The 28 T cell receptor beta chains below all came from one sample that was sequenced in a study of blood T cell repertoires in COVID-19. Measured with immunoSEQ multiplex PCR; TCRdb has only the in-frame clones, and not every one. The table lists fewer than 250,000 clones, approximately 83% of them singletons, with 3% to 4.5% in the top ten. What was sequenced was PBMCs or T cells enriched from blood (not recorded which). The receptors shown here come from a woman aged 40 to 50 with acute COVID-19.

This chain connects TRBV9 to TRBJ2-1, with 14 nucleotides matching TRBD2. Trimming at V came to 7 bases and at J to 7 bases, leaving 1 base not matched to a gene. The CDR3 has 13 residues. Looked up from germline, CDR1 is SGDLS and CDR2 is YYNGEE. The DNA of the CDR3 is TGTGCCAGCGGACTAGCGGGAGGAAATGAGCAGTTCTTC. This encodes CASGLAGGNEQFF.

V and J are TRBV3-1 (or the pseudogene TRBV3-2) and TRBJ2-7, with D possibly being TRBD2 (5 bases). Germline values: CDR1 LGHDT, CDR2 YNNKEL (reference sequence). The CDR3 consists of 14 residues. V dropped 0 bases and J dropped 5 bases, with 11 bases sitting between them. CDR3 loop: CASSQDRTRNEQYF. CDR3 nucleotide sequence: TGTGCCAGCAGCCAAGATCGAACTAGGAACGAGCAGTACTTC.

The chain is built from TRBV7-2 and TRBJ1-4; D gene unclear. Germline V lookup: CDR1 SGHTA, CDR2 FQGNSA. The length of the CDR3 is 14 residues. V gave up 3 bases and J gave up 2 bases, with 7 bases separating them. CDR3 bases: TGTGCCAGCAGCTTGAGGATGACTAATGAAAAACTGTTTTTT. It translates to CASSLRMTNEKLFF.

V and J are TRBV19 and TRBJ2-3, with D perhaps matching TRBD2 (7 bases). In germline, CDR1 is LNHDA, CDR2 SQIVND (reference sequence). This CDR3 is built from 16 residues. Between the trimmed V and J ends, which lost 5 bases and 4 bases, there was a span of 19 bases. CDR3 in DNA: TGTGCCAGTAGTTTGGGGGGGCTCTCCAGTTCAGATACGCAGTATTTT. Translated: CASSLGGLSSSDTQYF. Looking up the rest from reference TRBV19 and TRBJ2-3 gives the full variable domain: DGGITQSPKYLFRKEGQNVTLSCEQNLNHDAMYWYRQDPGQGLRLIYYSQIVNDFQKGDIAEGYSVSREKKESFPLTVTSAQKNPTAFYLCASSLGGLSSSDTQYFGPGTRLTVL.

The gene calls are TRBV5-1 and TRBJ2-2, with D possibly being TRBD2 (7 bases). This CDR3 spans 13 amino acids. Germline lookup yields CDR1 SGHRS and CDR2 YFSETQ. The V gene lost 7 bases and the J gene lost 3 bases, with 10 bases spanning the gap. CDR3 sequence (DNA): TGCGCCAGCGGAGGGGGGGACACCGGGGAGCTGTTTTTT. This translates into CASGGGDTGELFF.

This clone showed up just once. CDR3 bases: TGTGCCAGCAGCTTAGTTTTAAGGACAGGTAACCAAGAGACCCAGTACTTC. It yields the protein CASSLVLRTGNQETQYF. The V and J genes are TRBV7-2 and TRBJ2-5, with 7 bases identical to TRBD1. The trim removed 1 base at V and 0 bases at J, leaving 8 bases unmatched. Germline assignment: CDR1 SGHTA and CDR2 FQGNSA. The CDR3 has 17 residues.

This chain uses TRBV19 with TRBJ2-5; 9 nucleotides agree with TRBD1. The CDR3 consists of 14 residues. CDR1 LNHDA and CDR2 SQIVND come from the germline V gene (reference sequence). V was clipped by 5 bases and J by 6 bases; unmatched bases: 7. CDR3 in DNA: TGTGCCAGTAGTGACCAGGGACAGGGAAAGACCCAGTACTTC. This translates into CASSDQGQGKTQYF. Full variable domain (missing parts from reference TRBV19 and TRBJ2-5): DGGITQSPKYLFRKEGQNVTLSCEQNLNHDAMYWYRQDPGQGLRLIYYSQIVNDFQKGDIAEGYSVSREKKESFPLTVTSAQKNPTAFYLCASSDQGQGKTQYFGPGTRLLVL.

This clone was picked up a small number of times. The V gene is TRBV7-6, the J gene TRBJ1-1, with D tentatively TRBD1 (5 bases). Trimming removed 1 base from V and 1 base from J, with 10 bases in between. The CDR3 totals 15 residues. In germline, CDR1 is SGHVS, CDR2 FNYEAQ. CDR3 amino acids: CASSLGIGANTEAFF. Here the CDR3 DNA reads TGTGCCAGCAGCTTAGGAATAGGGGCGAACACTGAAGCTTTCTTT.

The CDR3 sequence: CASSRQGSTGELFF. The CDR3 DNA is TGTGCCAGCAGTAGACAGGGAAGCACCGGGGAGCTGTTTTTT. The rearrangement uses TRBV6-5 and TRBJ2-2; TRBD1 matches 7 bases. After removal of 5 bases from V and 4 bases from J, the junction contained 4 bases not matched to a gene. The germline V gene has CDR1 MNHEY and CDR2 SVGAGI. The CDR3 runs to 14 residues.

The chain is built from TRBV28 and TRBJ2-6; a weak D match, TRBD2 (7 bases). V lost 11 bases to trimming and J lost 1 base, with 33 bases between them. The germline gives CDR1 MDHEN, CDR2 SYDVKM. The CDR3 consists of 21 residues. CDR3 region: CAALPRAGTRQGTSGANVLTF. CDR3 DNA sequence: TGTGCCGCCCTTCCACGAGCGGGGACGAGGCAGGGGACTTCTGGGGCCAACGTCCTGACTTTC.

The chain uses TRBV7-3 and TRBJ2-5; D not certain. The V gene lost 5 bases and the J gene lost 7 bases, with 11 bases spanning the gap. CDR1 and CDR2 from the germline V gene are SGHTA and FQGTGA. This CDR3 contains 12 residues. The CDR3 DNA is TGTGCCAGCAGCGGCCAAGGCGGGACCCAGTACTTC. Its translation is CASSGQGGTQYF.

V usage is TRBV7-2 and J usage is TRBJ2-7; 7 bases fit TRBD1. The CDR3 totals 18 residues. Unmatched junction bases numbered 15, after V lost 1 base and J lost 3 bases. The V gene's germline CDR1 is SGHTA and CDR2 FQGNSA. The CDR3 region is CASSLDIWPGQTNYEQYF. CDR3 nucleotides: TGTGCCAGCAGCTTAGATATTTGGCCGGGACAGACGAACTACGAGCAGTACTTC.

The CDR3 coding sequence is TGTGCCAGCAGCGGTCTAGCGGGAGCTAGGTCCGGGGAGCTGTTTTTT. Its protein is CASSGLAGARSGELFF. The rearrangement joins TRBV11-2 to TRBJ2-2; 10 nucleotides agree with TRBD2. The CDR3 length is 16 residues. With 5 bases clipped from V and 6 bases from J, the junction kept 9 bases outside the gene matches. The germline gives CDR1 SGHAT, CDR2 FQNNGV.

The genes are TRBV7-2 and TRBJ1-2; 9 bases match TRBD1. The length of the CDR3 is 15 residues. Germline lookup yields CDR1 SGHTA and CDR2 FQGNSA. J was trimmed by 5 bases and V by 5 bases; bases with no gene match: 9. DNA of the CDR3: TGTGCCAGCAGCAAAACCGGGACAGGGCTATATGGCTACACCTTC. Translated: CASSKTGTGLYGYTF.

J is TRBJ2-3 and V is TRBV7-8; TRBD1 aligns across 7 bases. V was clipped by 10 bases and J by 3 bases; unmatched bases: 4. The CDR3 is 12 residues long. Germline V gene lookup returns CDR1 SGHVS and CDR2 FQNEAQ. The CDR3 region is CATTGFTDTQYF. The DNA for the CDR3 is TGTGCCACGACAGGGTTTACAGATACGCAGTATTTT. Drawing the rest from reference TRBV7-8 and TRBJ2-3, the complete variable domain is GAGVSQSPRYKVAKRGQDVALRCDPISGHVSLFWYQQALGQGPEFLTYFQNEAQLDKSGLPSDRFFAERPEGSVSTLKIQRTQQEDSAVYLCATTGFTDTQYFGPGTRLTVL.

This clone was detected only once. The rearrangement uses TRBV19 and TRBJ1-4; D might be TRBD1 (5 bases). The V gene lost 3 bases and the J gene lost 7 bases, with 15 bases spanning the gap. The germline V gene encodes CDR1 LNHDA and CDR2 SQIVND (reference sequence). This CDR3 is built from 15 residues. The CDR3 DNA reads as TGTGCCAGTAGTATGGATCAGGGTTACGGTGAAAAACTGTTTTTT. Its translation: CASSMDQGYGEKLFF.

This rearrangement joins TRBV10-2 to TRBJ2-7; 10 bases are a match to TRBD1. CDR3 length: 14 amino acids. Trimming at V came to 7 bases and at J to 3 bases, leaving 6 bases not matched to a gene. Germline loops: CDR1 WSHSY, CDR2 SAAADI. The CDR3 region is CASTSGTGVYEQYF. CDR3 DNA sequence: TGCGCCAGCACATCCGGGACAGGGGTCTACGAGCAGTACTTC.

Concerning this clone: The identical CDR3 is also encoded by other nucleotide sequences in the sample. The chain links TRBV28 to TRBJ2-7; TRBD1 aligns across 7 bases. The CDR3 spans 12 residues. Losses at the gene ends were 6 bases for V and 4 bases for J; bases not matched to a gene: 3. Germline lookup yields CDR1 MDHEN and CDR2 SYDVKM. The CDR3 spells CASSTGVYEQYF. Here the CDR3 DNA reads TGTGCCAGCAGCACAGGGGTATACGAGCAGTACTTC.

This sequence joins TRBV7-2 and TRBJ1-2; TRBD1 might be the D (6 bases). The V and J ends lost 5 bases and 4 bases respectively, with 11 bases between them. The CDR3 sequence is 13 residues long. Germline V gene lookup returns CDR1 SGHTA and CDR2 FQGNSA. The chain's CDR3 is CASSHTGLYGYTF. The CDR3 bases are TGTGCCAGCAGCCACACAGGGCTCTATGGCTACACCTTC.

The chain recombines TRBV11-2 with TRBJ2-3; 10 nucleotides agree with TRBD2. The CDR3 runs to 16 residues. Germline-derived CDR1 and CDR2 are SGHAT and FQNNGV. V lost 4 bases, J lost 1 base, and 5 bases stayed unmatched. The CDR3 region has the DNA TGTGCCAGCAGCTCAGCCCTAGCGGGAGGCACAGATACGCAGTATTTT. This codes for CASSSALAGGTDTQYF.

The V gene is TRBV9, the J gene TRBJ2-7, with 9 bases fitting TRBD2. Germline V lookup: CDR1 SGDLS, CDR2 YYNGEE. This CDR3 contains 15 residues. V dropped 0 bases and J dropped 3; count of bases not matched to a gene: 4. Here the CDR3 reads CASSVAGGRVYEQYF. In DNA, the CDR3 is TGTGCCAGCAGCGTAGCCGGCGGGAGGGTCTACGAGCAGTACTTC.

The chain recombines TRBV18 with TRBJ2-1, with a possible D match to TRBD1 (6 bases). The CDR3 consists of 18 residues. V lost 0 bases, J lost 0 bases, and 15 bases lay in between. Germline V CDR1 and CDR2: KGHSH, LQKENI. The CDR3 is CASSPPTGQLSSYNEQFF. Here the CDR3 DNA reads TGTGCCAGCTCACCACCGACAGGACAGTTAAGCTCCTACAATGAGCAGTTCTTC.

The chain recombines TRBV7-2 with TRBJ2-4, with D hard to call. Germline assignment: CDR1 SGHTA and CDR2 FQGNSA. The CDR3 spans 14 residues. With 1 base removed from V and 9 bases from J, the gap between germline ends came to 13 bases. Here the CDR3 reads CASSLGADLRIQYF. The CDR3 DNA sequence: TGTGCCAGCAGCTTAGGGGCTGATTTGCGCATTCAGTACTTC.

The genes are TRBV21-1 and TRBJ1-2; the D call of TRBD1 is as the table states it, not checked on the DNA. TRBV21-1 has pseudogene status. The CDR3 runs 14 residues. Written as DNA, the CDR3 is TGTGCCAGCAGCATGGGGGACAGGGGTTGCGGCTACACCTTC. Its translation is CASSMGDRGCGYTF.

V gene TRBV11-3 combines with J gene TRBJ2-7; 7 bases match TRBD1. Trimming took 6 bases from V and 2 from J; bases not matched to a gene: 7. The germline CDR1 and CDR2 sequences are SGHNT and YENEEA. This CDR3 has 14 residues. This CDR3 reads CASSFRDRAYEQYF. CDR3 DNA sequence: TGTGCCAGCAGTTTTAGGGACAGAGCCTACGAGCAGTACTTC.

This clone occurred once. The chain couples TRBV4-2 to TRBJ2-7; TRBD1 matches at 7 bases. Looked up from germline, CDR1 is LGHNA and CDR2 is YNFKEQ. J gave up 0 bases and V 4 bases, and 3 bases lay outside the gene matches. The length of the CDR3 is 14 residues. DNA of the CDR3: TGTGCCAGCAGCCCAGGACAGGACTCCTACGAGCAGTACTTC. Encoded protein: CASSPGQDSYEQYF.

V and J are TRBV11-1 and TRBJ1-3, with D unclear. V was cut by 3 bases and J by 7 bases, with 13 bases left in between. There are 14 residues in the CDR3. The germline gives CDR1 SGHAT, CDR2 FQDESV (reference sequence). The DNA for the CDR3 is TGTGCCAGCAGCTTGGGAGGAGTTGGCAACACCATATATTTT. This codes for CASSLGGVGNTIYF.

The genes are TRBV29-1 and TRBJ1-1; tentatively, D is TRBD1 (5 bases). Germline V gene lookup returns CDR1 SQVTM and CDR2 ANQGSEA. This CDR3 has 13 amino acids. Trimming stripped 5 bases from V and 1 base from J, with 11 bases between. The CDR3 here is CSVRGIKNTEAFF. CDR3 in DNA: TGCAGCGTTAGGGGCATCAAGAACACTGAAGCTTTCTTT. Full variable domain (outside the CDR3, taken from reference TRBV29-1 and TRBJ1-1): SAVISQKPSRDICQRGTSLTIQCQVDSQVTMMFWYRQQPGQSLTLIATANQGSEATYESGFVIDKFPISRPNLTFSTLTVSNMSPEDSSIYLCSVRGIKNTEAFFGQGTRLTVV.